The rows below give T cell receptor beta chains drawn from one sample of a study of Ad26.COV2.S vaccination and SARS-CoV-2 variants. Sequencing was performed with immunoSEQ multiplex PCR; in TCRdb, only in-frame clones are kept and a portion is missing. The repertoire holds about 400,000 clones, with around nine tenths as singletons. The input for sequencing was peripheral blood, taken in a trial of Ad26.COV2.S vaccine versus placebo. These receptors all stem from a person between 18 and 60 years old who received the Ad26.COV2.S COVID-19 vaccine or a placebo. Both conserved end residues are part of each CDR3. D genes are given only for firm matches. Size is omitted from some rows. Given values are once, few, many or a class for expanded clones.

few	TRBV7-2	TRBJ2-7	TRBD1	TGTGCCAGCAGCAAATCGGGACAGGGGGCGGGCGAGCAGTACTTC	CASSKSGQGAGEQYF
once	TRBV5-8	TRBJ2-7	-	TGTGCCAGCAGTCGGTCCCACTACGAGCAGTACTTC	CASSRSHYEQYF
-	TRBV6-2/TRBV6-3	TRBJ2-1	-	TGTGCCAGCAGTTACTCAGGGGGGCTAATAGGGAATGAGCAGTTCTTC	CASSYSGGLIGNEQFF
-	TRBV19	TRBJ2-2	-	TGTGCCAGTACAAAGGACTACCCGGAGACCGGGGAGCTGTTTTTT	CASTKDYPETGELFF
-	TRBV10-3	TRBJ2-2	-	TGTGCCATCAGTGAGAAGTCAAGCATCAACACCGGGGAGCTGTTTTTT	CAISEKSSINTGELFF
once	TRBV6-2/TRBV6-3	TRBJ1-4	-	TGTGCCAGCAGTACCAGCGACAGCCTTAATGAAAAACTGTTTTTT	CASSTSDSLNEKLFF
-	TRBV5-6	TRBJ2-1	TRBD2	TGTGCCAGCAGCTCGGGACTAGCAATAGATGAGCAGTTCTTC	CASSSGLAIDEQFF
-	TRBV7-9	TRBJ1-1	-	TGTGCCAGCAGCTCCCAGATTAACACTGAAGCTTTCTTT	CASSSQINTEAFF
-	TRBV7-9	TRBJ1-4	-	TGTGCCAGCAGCTGGGGGACGGGGGGTAATGAAAAACTGTTTTTT	CASSWGTGGNEKLFF
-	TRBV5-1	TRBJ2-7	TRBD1	TGCGCCAGCAGCCTGACGGGACAGGAATACGGTGACGAGCAGTACTTC	CASSLTGQEYGDEQYF
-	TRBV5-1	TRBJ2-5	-	TGCGCCAGCAGCCCGTGGACCGACAAAGAGACCCAGTACTTC	CASSPWTDKETQYF
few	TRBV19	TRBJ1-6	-	TGTGCCAGCGCACTCGGGGGAGATTCACCCCTCCACTTT	CASALGGDSPLHF
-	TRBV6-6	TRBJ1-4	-	TGTGCCAGCAGCTTGGGACCGCCTAATGAAAAACTGTTTTTT	CASSLGPPNEKLFF
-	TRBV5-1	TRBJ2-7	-	TGCGCCAGCAGCTTGGACGTTGCCGACGAGCAGTACTTC	CASSLDVADEQYF
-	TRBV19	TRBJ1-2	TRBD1	TGTGCCAGTAGTACCCGGGACAGAAAAAATGGCTACACCTTC	CASSTRDRKNGYTF
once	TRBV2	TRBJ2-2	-	TGTGCCAGCAGCCTCAGCCCCGGGGCGCTCCCCGGGGAGCTGTTTTTT	CASSLSPGALPGELFF
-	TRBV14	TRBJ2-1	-	TGTGCCAGCAGCCTGTCGGCCAATGAGCAGTTCTTC	CASSLSANEQFF
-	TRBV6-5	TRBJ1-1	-	TGTGCCAGCAGTTACTTATGGCAGACGAACACTGAAGCTTTCTTT	CASSYLWQTNTEAFF
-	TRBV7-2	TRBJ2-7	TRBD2	TGTGCCAGCACCCTAGCGGGGGCCTACGAGCAGTACTTC	CASTLAGAYEQYF
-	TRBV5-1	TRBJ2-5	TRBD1	TGCGCCAGCAGCTTGGGCATAGGGGGCATAAAGGAGGAGACCCAGTACTTC	CASSLGIGGIKEETQYF
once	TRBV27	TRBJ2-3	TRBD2	TGTGCCAGCAGTTCTAGCGGGGTAAGCACAGATACGCAGTATTTT	CASSSSGVSTDTQYF
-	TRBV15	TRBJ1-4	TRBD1	TGTGCCACCAGCCGACAGGGAGGGGAAAAACTGTTTTTT	CATSRQGGEKLFF
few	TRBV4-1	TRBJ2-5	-	TGCGCCAGCAGCCAAGTGGGGGCTGGGGAGACCCAGTACTTC	CASSQVGAGETQYF
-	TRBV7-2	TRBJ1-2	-	TGTGCCAGCAGCGGAAGTTTCGGTAGCCCTCTAGGCTATGGCTACACCTTC	CASSGSFGSPLGYGYTF
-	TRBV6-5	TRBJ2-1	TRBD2	TGTGCCAGCAGGCGACTAGCTGGCTACAATAAGCAGTTCTTC	CASRRLAGYNKQFF
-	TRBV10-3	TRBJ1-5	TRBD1	TGTGCCATCAGTGAGAACAGGGGAAGCAATCAGCCCCAGCATTTT	CAISENRGSNQPQHF
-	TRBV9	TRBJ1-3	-	TGTGCCAGCAGCGTAGCTCACAGGCTCTCTGGAAACACCATATATTTT	CASSVAHRLSGNTIYF
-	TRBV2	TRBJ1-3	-	TGTGCCAGCAGTCGGGACAAAATGGGTGGAAACACCATATATTTT	CASSRDKMGGNTIYF
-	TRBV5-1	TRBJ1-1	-	TGCGCCAGCAGCTTAGGCGACAGGATGAACACTGAAGCTTTCTTT	CASSLGDRMNTEAFF
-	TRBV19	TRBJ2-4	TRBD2	TGTGCCAGTAGTATCCCCGGGACTAGCGGGGGGGCCATGGCCAAAAACATTCAGTACTTC	CASSIPGTSGGAMAKNIQYF
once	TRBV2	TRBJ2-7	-	TGTGCCAGCAACCGGGACTACGAGCAGTACTTC	CASNRDYEQYF
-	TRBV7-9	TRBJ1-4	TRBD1	TGTGCCAGCAGCTTAGGGACAGGGGGCGTTAATGAAAAACTGTTTTTT	CASSLGTGGVNEKLFF
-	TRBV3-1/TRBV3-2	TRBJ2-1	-	TGTGCCAGCAGCCAGATACTAGCTAGCTCCTACAATGAGCAGTTCTTC	CASSQILASSYNEQFF